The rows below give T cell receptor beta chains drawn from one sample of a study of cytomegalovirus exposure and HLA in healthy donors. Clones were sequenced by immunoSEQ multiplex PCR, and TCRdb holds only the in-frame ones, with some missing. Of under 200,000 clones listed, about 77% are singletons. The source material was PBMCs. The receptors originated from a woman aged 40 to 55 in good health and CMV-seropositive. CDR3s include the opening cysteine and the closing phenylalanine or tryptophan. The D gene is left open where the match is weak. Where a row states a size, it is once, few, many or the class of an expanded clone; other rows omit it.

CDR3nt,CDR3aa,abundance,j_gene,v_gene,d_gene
TGTGCCAGCAGCTTAGCGGTACTAGCTGGGACAGATACGCAGTATTTT,CASSLAVLAGTDTQYF,.,TRBJ2-3,TRBV7-8,.
TGTGCCAGCAGCTCTAGCGGGAGGGCCACGGGAGAGCAGTACTTC,CASSSSGRATGEQYF,.,TRBJ2-7,TRBV7-2,TRBD2
TGTGCCAGCGGGACAGGGCATCAGCCCCAGCATTTT,CASGTGHQPQHF,few,TRBJ1-5,TRBV6-1,TRBD1
TGTGCCAGCAGCTCAGGGAATCCGCAGTATTTT,CASSSGNPQYF,.,TRBJ2-3,TRBV5-6,.
TGTGCCAGCAGCCTCAGGGGGCTCTACACCGGGGAGCTGTTTTTT,CASSLRGLYTGELFF,.,TRBJ2-2,TRBV6-5,TRBD1
TGTGCCAGCAGCCTCGGACTAGCGGGAGCGGAAGAGACCCAGTACTTC,CASSLGLAGAEETQYF,.,TRBJ2-5,TRBV5-4,TRBD2
TGCGCCAGCAGCCAGGGGGGCCCGAACGAGCAGTACTTC,CASSQGGPNEQYF,.,TRBJ2-7,TRBV5-1,.
TGTGCCAGCAGTTACGGGACCAGGCGGGGCGTGGAGACCCAGTACTTC,CASSYGTRRGVETQYF,.,TRBJ2-5,TRBV6-5,.
TGTGCCAGTAGCCCTTCTGATTCGAGTGAAGCTTTCTTT,CASSPSDSSEAFF,.,TRBJ1-1,TRBV19,.
TGTGCCAGCAGCTTAGTTCAGGGCGACGGCAATCAGCCCCAGCATTTT,CASSLVQGDGNQPQHF,.,TRBJ1-5,TRBV7-2,.
TGTGCCAGTAGTATAGACCAGGGGGTCACAGATACGCAGTATTTT,CASSIDQGVTDTQYF,.,TRBJ2-3,TRBV19,TRBD1
TGTGCCAGTAGTATCGGCCACAGCTATGGCTACACCTTC,CASSIGHSYGYTF,.,TRBJ1-2,TRBV19,.
TGTGCCAGCTCACCGCCTGGACAGCACTACGAGCAGTACTTC,CASSPPGQHYEQYF,.,TRBJ2-7,TRBV18,.
TGTGCTAGCGCCTACAGGAGTCACACTGAAGCTTTCTTT,CASAYRSHTEAFF,.,TRBJ1-1,TRBV12-5,.
TGTGCCAGTAGTAGGACAGGGGCGTACGAGCAGTACTTC,CASSRTGAYEQYF,.,TRBJ2-7,TRBV19,TRBD1
TGTGCCAGTAGTCCCCACGAAGCGGGAGTAAACATTCAGTACTTC,CASSPHEAGVNIQYF,few,TRBJ2-4,TRBV19,TRBD2
TGTGCCAGCAGCCAAGGACTAGCGGGCACAGATACGCAGTATTTT,CASSQGLAGTDTQYF,.,TRBJ2-3,TRBV14,TRBD2
TGTGCCAGTAGTTTCAGACAGGTTCGGACGAACGCTGAAGCTTTCTTT,CASSFRQVRTNAEAFF,.,TRBJ1-1,TRBV19,.
TGCGCCAGCAGCCTTGGGACTAGCGGGGAAGAGACCCAGTACTTC,CASSLGTSGEETQYF,.,TRBJ2-5,TRBV4-1,TRBD2
TGCGCCAGCAGCCAAGTTGGGGCGGGGCAGTACAATGAGCAGTTCTTC,CASSQVGAGQYNEQFF,.,TRBJ2-1,TRBV4-3,.
TGTGCCTGGAGTGCCGGGGGTAGCGGCTATGGCTACACCTTC,CAWSAGGSGYGYTF,.,TRBJ1-2,TRBV30,.
TGTGCCAGCAAAAGGACTAGCGCCTCTAATGAGCAGTTCTTC,CASKRTSASNEQFF,few,TRBJ2-1,TRBV7-9,TRBD2
TGTGCCAGCAGTTCCGGACACAACTACAATGAGCAGTTCTTC,CASSSGHNYNEQFF,.,TRBJ2-1,TRBV27,.
TGCGCCAGCAGCTTGGGGCCGAACACCGGGGAGCTGTTTTTT,CASSLGPNTGELFF,.,TRBJ2-2,TRBV5-1,.
TGCGCCAGCAGCAAGACAGGGGGCGCGGGTGAAGCTTTCTTT,CASSKTGGAGEAFF,.,TRBJ1-1,TRBV5-1,TRBD1
TGTGCCAGCAGCAGACAGGCGGGAGCCAAAAACATTCAGTACTTC,CASSRQAGAKNIQYF,.,TRBJ2-4,TRBV11-2,.
TGTGCCAGTACTATGAGAACGGAGGGTATTTTATATGGCTACACCTTC,CASTMRTEGILYGYTF,.,TRBJ1-2,TRBV19,.
TGTGCCAGCAGCCTAGGACTAGCGGGAGGGGGGGGTGAGCAGTTCTTC,CASSLGLAGGGGEQFF,.,TRBJ2-1,TRBV5-4,TRBD2